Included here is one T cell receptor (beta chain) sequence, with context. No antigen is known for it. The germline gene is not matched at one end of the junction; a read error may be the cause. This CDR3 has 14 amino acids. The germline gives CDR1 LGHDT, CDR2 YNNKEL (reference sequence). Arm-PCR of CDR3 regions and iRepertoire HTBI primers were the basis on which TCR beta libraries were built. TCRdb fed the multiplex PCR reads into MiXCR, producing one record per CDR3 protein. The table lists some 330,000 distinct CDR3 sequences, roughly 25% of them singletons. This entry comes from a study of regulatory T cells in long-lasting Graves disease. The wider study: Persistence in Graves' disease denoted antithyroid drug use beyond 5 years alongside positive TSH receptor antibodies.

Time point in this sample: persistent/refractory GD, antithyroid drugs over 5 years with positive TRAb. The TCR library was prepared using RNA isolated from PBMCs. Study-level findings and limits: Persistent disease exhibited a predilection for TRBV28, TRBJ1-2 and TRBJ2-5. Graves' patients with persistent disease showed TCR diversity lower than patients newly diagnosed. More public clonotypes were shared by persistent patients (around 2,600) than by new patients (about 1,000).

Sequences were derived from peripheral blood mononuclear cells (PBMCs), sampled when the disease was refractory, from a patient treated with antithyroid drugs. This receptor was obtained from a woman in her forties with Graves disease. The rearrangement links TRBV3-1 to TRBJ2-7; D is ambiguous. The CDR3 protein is CASSQVISSNEQYF. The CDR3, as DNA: TGTGCCAGCAGCCAAGTGATTAGCTCCAACGAGCAGTACTTC.